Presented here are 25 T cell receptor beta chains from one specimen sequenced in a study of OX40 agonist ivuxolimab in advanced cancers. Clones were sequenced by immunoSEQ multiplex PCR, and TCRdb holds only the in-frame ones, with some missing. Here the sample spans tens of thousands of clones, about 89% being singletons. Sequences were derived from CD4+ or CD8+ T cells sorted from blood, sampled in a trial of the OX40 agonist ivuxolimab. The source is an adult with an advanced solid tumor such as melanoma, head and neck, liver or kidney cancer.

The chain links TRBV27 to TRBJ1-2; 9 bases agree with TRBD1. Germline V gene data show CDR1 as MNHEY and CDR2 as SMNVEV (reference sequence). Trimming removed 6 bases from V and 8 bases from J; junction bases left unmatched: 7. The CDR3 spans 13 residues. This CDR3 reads CASSPGTGLGYTF. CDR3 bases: TGTGCCAGCAGCCCTGGGACAGGGCTGGGCTACACCTTC.

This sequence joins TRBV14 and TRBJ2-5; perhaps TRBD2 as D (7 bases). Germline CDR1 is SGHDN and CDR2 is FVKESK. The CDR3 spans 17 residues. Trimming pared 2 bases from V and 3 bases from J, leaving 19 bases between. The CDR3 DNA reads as TGTGCCAGCAGCCAATTGGGGGGGACAATCTTCGAAGAGACCCAGTACTTC. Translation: CASSQLGGTIFEETQYF.

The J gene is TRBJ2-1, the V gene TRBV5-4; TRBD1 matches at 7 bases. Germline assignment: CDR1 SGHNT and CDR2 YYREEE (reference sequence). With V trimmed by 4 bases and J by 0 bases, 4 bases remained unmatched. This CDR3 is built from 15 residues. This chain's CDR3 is CASSIQGISYNEQFF. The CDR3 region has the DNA TGTGCCAGCAGCATACAGGGGATCTCCTACAATGAGCAGTTCTTC.

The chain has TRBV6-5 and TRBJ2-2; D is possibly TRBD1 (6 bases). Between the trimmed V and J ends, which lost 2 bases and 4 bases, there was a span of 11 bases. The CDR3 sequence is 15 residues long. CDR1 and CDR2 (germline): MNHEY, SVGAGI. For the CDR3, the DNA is TGTGCCAGCAGTTACCAGCAGGGGAGCACCGGGGAGCTGTTTTTT. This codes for CASSYQQGSTGELFF.

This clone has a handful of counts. Here the CDR3 reads CASSGGQGTIYGYTF. DNA for the CDR3: TGTGCCAGCAGCGGAGGACAGGGAACCATCTATGGCTACACCTTC. V gene TRBV7-6 combines with J gene TRBJ1-2, with TRBD1 identical over 8 bases. V was clipped by 5 bases and J by 4 bases; unmatched bases: 9. The CDR3 runs 15 residues. Germline CDR1 reads SGHVS; CDR2 reads FNYEAQ. The whole variable domain, filled in from reference TRBV7-6 and TRBJ1-2, reads GAGVSQSPRYKVTKRGQDVALRCDPISGHVSLYWYRQALGQGPEFLTYFNYEAQQDKSGLPNDRFSAERPEGSISTLTIQRTEQRDSAMYRCASSGGQGTIYGYTFGSGTRLTVV.

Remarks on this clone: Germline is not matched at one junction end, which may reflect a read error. CDR3 loop: CASSYFGAESPIF. The DNA of the CDR3 is TGTGCCAGCAGCTATTTCGGAGCGGAGAGCCCGATCTTC. The chain joins TRBV5-4 to TRBJ2-1, with D maybe TRBD2 (5 bases). CDR3 length: 13 amino acids. Germline lookup yields CDR1 SGHNT and CDR2 YYREEE (reference sequence).

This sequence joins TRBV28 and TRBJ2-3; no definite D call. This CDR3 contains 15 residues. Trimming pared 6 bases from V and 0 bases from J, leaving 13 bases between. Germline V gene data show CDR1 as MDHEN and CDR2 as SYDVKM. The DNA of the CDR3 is TGTGCCAGCAGCCTATTTGGGCCAAGCACAGATACGCAGTATTTT. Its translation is CASSLFGPSTDTQYF.

The CDR3 DNA reads as TGTGCCAGCAGCGTAGTGGGGAACGCAGACACCGGGGAGCTGTTTTTT. Translating it yields CASSVVGNADTGELFF. This chain uses TRBV9 with TRBJ2-2; D unresolved. Germline CDR1 reads SGDLS; CDR2 reads YYNGEE. Trimming shortened V by 0 bases and J by 3 bases, and 12 bases separated the two germline ends. CDR3 length: 16 amino acids.

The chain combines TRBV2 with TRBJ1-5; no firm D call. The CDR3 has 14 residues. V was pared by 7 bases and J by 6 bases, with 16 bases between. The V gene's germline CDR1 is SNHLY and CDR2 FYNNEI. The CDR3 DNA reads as TGTGCCAGCAATAAAGAGGGCGCCGGTCAGCCCCAGCATTTT. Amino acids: CASNKEGAGQPQHF.

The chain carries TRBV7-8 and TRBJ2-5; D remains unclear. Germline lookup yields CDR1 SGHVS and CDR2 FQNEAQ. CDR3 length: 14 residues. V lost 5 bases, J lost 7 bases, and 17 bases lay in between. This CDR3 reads CASSQAGFRGTQYF. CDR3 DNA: TGTGCCAGCAGCCAGGCCGGGTTCCGAGGGACCCAGTACTTC.

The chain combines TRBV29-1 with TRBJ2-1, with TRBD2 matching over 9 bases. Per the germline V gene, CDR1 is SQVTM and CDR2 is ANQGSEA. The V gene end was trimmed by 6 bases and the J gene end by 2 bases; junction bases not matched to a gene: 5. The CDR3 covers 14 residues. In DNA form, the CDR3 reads TGCAGCGTCCCGCGGGGGGGCCCCTACAATGAGCAGTTCTTC. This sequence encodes CSVPRGGPYNEQFF.

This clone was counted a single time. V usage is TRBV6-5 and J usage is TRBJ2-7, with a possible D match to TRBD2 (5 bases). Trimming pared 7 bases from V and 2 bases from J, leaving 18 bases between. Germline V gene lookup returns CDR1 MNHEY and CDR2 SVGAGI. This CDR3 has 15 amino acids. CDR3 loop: CASNLNSDSTYEQYF. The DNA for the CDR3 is TGTGCCAGCAATCTAAATTCGGACTCGACCTACGAGCAGTACTTC.

CDR3 in amino acids: CASSQTSGSSYEQYF. For the CDR3, the DNA is TGCGCCAGCAGCCAGACTAGCGGGAGTTCCTACGAGCAGTACTTC. This rearrangement joins TRBV4-1 to TRBJ2-5; 12 bases match TRBD2. The J call is uncertain, as TRBJ2-7 better fits the DNA end. The germline V gene encodes CDR1 MGHRA and CDR2 YSYEKL. This CDR3 region has 15 residues.

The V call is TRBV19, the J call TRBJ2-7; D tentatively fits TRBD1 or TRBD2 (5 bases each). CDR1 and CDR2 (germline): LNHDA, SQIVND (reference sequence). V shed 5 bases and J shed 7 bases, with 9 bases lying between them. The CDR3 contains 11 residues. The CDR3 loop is CASSAGTEQYF. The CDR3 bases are TGTGCCAGTAGTGCCGGGACGGAGCAGTACTTC.

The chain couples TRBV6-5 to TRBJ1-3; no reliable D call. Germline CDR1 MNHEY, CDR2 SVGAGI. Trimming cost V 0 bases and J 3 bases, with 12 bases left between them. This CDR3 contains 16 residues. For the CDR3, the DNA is TGTGCCAGCAGTTACTCGAAGGGAATCGGTGGAAACACCATATATTTT. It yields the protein CASSYSKGIGGNTIYF.

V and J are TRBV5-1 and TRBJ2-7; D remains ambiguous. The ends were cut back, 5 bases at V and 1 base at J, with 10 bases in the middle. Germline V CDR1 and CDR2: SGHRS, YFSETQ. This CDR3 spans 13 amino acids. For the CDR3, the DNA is TGCGCCAGCAGGGTGGCGGAATCCTACGAGCAGTACTTC. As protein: CASRVAESYEQYF.

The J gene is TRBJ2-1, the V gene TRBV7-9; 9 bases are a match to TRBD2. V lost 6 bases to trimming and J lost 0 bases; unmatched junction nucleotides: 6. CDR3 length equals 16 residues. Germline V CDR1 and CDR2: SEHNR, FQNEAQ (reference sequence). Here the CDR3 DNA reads TGTGCCAGCAGTTCACTAGCGGGTTACTCCTACAATGAGCAGTTCTTC. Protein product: CASSSLAGYSYNEQFF. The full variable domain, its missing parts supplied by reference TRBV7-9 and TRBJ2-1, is DTGVSQNPRHKITKRGQNVTFRCDPISEHNRLYWYRQTLGQGPEFLTYFQNEAQLEKSRLLSDRFSAERPKGSFSTLEIQRTEQGDSAMYLCASSSLAGYSYNEQFFGPGTRLTVL.

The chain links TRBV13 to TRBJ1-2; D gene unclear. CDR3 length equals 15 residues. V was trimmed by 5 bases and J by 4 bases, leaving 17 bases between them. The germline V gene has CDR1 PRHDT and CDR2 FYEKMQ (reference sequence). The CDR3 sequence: CASSAYTETAYGYTF. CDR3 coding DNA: TGTGCCAGCAGCGCTTACACAGAGACCGCCTATGGCTACACCTTC.

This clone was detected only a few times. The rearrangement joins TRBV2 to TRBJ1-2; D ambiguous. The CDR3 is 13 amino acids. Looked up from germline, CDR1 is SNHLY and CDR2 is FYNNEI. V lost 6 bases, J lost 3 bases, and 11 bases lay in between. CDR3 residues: CASRGWSDYGYTF. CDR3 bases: TGTGCCAGCAGGGGTTGGTCCGACTATGGCTACACCTTC.

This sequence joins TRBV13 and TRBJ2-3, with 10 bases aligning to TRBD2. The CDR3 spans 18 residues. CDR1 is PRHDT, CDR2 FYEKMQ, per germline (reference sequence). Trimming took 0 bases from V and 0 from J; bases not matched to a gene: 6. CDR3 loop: CASSLGPTSGTSTDTQYF. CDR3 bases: TGTGCCAGCAGCTTAGGGCCAACTAGCGGGACTAGCACAGATACGCAGTATTTT.

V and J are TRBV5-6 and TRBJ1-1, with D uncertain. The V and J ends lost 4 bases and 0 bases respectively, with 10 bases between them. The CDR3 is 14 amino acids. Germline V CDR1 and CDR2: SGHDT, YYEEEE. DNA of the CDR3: TGTGCCAGCAGCCCCATCACCATGAACACTGAAGCTTTCTTT. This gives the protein CASSPITMNTEAFF.

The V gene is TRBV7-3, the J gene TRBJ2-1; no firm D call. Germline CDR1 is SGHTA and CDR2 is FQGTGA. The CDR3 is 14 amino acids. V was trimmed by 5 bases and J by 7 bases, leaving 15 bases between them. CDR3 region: CASSPDPPQNEQFF. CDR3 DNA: TGTGCCAGCAGCCCCGACCCCCCCCAGAATGAGCAGTTCTTC.

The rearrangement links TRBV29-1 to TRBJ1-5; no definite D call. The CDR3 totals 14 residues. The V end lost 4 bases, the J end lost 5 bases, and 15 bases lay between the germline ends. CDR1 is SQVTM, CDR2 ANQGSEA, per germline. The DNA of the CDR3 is TGCAGCGTTGTGGACGGGGATGGACATCAGCCCCAGCATTTT. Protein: CSVVDGDGHQPQHF.

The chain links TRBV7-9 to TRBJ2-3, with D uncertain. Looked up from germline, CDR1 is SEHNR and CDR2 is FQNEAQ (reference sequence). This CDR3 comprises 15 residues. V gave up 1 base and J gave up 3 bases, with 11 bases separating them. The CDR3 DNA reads TGTGCCAGCAGCTTAGTGGCCCCGGTGACAGATACGCAGTATTTT. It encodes CASSLVAPVTDTQYF.

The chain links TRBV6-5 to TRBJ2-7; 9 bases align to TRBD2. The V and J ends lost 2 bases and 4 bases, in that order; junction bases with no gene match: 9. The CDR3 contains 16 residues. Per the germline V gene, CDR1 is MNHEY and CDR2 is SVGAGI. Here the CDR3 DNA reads TGTGCCAGCAGTTACGGTTTGCTTAGCGGGAGTTACGAGCAGTACTTC. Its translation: CASSYGLLSGSYEQYF.